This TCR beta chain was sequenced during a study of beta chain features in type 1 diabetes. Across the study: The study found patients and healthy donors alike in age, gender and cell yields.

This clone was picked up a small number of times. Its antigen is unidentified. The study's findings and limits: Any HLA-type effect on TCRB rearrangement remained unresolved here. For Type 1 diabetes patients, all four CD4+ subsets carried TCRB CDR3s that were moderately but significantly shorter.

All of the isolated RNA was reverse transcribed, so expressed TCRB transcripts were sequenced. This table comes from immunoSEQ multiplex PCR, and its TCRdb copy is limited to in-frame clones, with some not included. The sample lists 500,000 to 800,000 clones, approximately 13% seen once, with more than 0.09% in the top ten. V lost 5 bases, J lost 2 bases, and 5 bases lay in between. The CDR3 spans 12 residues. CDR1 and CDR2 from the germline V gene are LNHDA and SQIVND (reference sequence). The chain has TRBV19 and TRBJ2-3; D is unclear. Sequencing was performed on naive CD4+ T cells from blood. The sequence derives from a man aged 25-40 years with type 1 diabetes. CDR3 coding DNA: TGTGCCAGTAGTTCTGACACAGATACGCAGTATTTT. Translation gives CASSSDTDTQYF.